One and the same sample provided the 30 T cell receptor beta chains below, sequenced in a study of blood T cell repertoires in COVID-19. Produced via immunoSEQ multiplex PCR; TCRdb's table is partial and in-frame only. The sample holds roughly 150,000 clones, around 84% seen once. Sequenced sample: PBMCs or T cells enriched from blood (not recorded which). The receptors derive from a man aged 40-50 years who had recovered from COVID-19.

The CDR3 sequence: CASSLDTSYEQYV. The CDR3 DNA sequence: TGTGCCAGCAGCTTGGACACCTCCTACGAGCAGTACGTC. This chain joins TRBV5-4 and TRBJ2-7, with unresolved D. The CDR3 extends over 13 amino acids. Germline V gene sequence: CDR1 SGHNT, CDR2 YYREEE (reference sequence). The ends were cut back, 0 bases at V and 0 bases at J, with 4 bases in the middle.

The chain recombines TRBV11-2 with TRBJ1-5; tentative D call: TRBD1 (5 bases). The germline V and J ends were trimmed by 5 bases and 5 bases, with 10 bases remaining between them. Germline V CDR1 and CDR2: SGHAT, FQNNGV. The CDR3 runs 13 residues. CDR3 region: CASSAGFYQPQHF. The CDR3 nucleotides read TGTGCCAGCAGCGCAGGGTTTTATCAGCCCCAGCATTTT.

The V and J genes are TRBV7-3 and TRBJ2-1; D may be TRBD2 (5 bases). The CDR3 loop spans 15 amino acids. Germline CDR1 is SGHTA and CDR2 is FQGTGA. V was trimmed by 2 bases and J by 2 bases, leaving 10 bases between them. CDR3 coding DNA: TGTGCCAGCAGCTTAGTATTGGGAGCCTACAATGAGCAGTTCTTC. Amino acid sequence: CASSLVLGAYNEQFF.

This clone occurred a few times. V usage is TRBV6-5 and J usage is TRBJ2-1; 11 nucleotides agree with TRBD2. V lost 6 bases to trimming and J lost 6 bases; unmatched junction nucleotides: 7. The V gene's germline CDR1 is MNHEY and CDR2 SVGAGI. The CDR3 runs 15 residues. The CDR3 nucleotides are TGTGCCAGCAGGTTGACTAGCGGGGAGTTCAATGAGCAGTTCTTC. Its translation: CASRLTSGEFNEQFF.

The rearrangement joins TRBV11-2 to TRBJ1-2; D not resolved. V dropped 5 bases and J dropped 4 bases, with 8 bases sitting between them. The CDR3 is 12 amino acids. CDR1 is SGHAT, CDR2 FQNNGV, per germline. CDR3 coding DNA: TGTGCCAGCAGCCCTCAGTCCTATGGCTACACCTTC. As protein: CASSPQSYGYTF.

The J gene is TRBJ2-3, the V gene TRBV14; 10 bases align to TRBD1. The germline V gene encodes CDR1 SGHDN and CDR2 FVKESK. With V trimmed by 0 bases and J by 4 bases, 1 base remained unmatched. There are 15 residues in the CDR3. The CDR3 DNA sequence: TGTGCCAGCAGCCAAGAGACAGGGGGCCCAGATACGCAGTATTTT. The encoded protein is CASSQETGGPDTQYF.

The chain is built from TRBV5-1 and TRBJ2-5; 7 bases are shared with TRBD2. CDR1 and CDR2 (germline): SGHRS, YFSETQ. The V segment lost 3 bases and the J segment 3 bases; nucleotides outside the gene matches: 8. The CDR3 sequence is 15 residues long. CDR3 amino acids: CASSYAGTSEETQYF. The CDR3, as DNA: TGCGCCAGCAGCTACGCAGGAACTAGCGAAGAGACCCAGTACTTC.

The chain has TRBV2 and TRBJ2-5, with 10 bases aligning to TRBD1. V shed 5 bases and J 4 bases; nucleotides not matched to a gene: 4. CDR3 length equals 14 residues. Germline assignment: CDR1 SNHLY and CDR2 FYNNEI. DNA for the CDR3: TGTGCCAGCAGTCAAAGACAGGGGGCAGAGACCCAGTACTTC. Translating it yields CASSQRQGAETQYF.

The CDR3 is CASTWDRESYEQYF. The CDR3 coding sequence is TGCGCCAGCACCTGGGACAGGGAATCCTACGAGCAGTACTTC. This rearrangement joins TRBV4-1 to TRBJ2-7, with 9 bases that match TRBD1. Germline values: CDR1 MGHRA, CDR2 YSYEKL. Trimming took 7 bases from V and 1 from J; bases not matched to a gene: 5. The CDR3 is 14 amino acids.

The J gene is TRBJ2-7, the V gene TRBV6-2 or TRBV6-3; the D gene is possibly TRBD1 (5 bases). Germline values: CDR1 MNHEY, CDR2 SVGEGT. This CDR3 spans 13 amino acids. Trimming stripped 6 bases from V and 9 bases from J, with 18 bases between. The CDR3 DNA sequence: TGTGCCAGCAGCCGAAATGGACATAACCCGCAGTACTTC. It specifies CASSRNGHNPQYF.

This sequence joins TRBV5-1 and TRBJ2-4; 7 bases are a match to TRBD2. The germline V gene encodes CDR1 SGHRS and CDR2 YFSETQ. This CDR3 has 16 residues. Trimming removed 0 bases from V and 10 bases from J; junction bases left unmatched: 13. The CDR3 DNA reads TGCGCCAGCAGCTTGGCCGGGTTTAGGGGAGGGCAGATTCAGTACTTC. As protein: CASSLAGFRGGQIQYF.

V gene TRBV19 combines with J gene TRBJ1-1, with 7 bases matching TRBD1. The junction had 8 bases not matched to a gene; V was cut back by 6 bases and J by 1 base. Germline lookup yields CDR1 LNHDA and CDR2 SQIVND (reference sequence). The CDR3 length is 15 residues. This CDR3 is CASRSWDSSNTEAFF. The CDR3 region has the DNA TGTGCCAGTAGGTCGTGGGACAGCTCGAACACTGAAGCTTTCTTT. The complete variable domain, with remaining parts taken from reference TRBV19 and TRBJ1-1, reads DGGITQSPKYLFRKEGQNVTLSCEQNLNHDAMYWYRQDPGQGLRLIYYSQIVNDFQKGDIAEGYSVSREKKESFPLTVTSAQKNPTAFYLCASRSWDSSNTEAFFGQGTRLTVV.

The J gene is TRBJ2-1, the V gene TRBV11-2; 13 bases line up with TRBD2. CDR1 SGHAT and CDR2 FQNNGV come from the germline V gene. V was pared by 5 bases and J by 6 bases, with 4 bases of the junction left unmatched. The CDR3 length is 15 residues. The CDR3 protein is CASSITSGGVNEQFF. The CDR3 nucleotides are TGTGCCAGCAGCATTACTAGCGGGGGGGTCAATGAGCAGTTCTTC.

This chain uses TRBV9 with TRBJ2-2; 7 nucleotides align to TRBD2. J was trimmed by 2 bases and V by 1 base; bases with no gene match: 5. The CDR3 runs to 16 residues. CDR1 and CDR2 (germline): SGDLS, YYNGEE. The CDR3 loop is CASSVSAGLNTGELFF. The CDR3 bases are TGTGCCAGCAGCGTATCAGCGGGGTTAAACACCGGGGAGCTGTTTTTT.

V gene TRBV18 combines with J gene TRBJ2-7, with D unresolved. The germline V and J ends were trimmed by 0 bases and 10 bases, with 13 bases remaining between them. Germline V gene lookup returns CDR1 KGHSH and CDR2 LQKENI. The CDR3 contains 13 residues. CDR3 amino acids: CASSPPGQSVQYV. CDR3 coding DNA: TGTGCCAGCTCACCACCTGGCCAATCAGTCCAGTACGTC.

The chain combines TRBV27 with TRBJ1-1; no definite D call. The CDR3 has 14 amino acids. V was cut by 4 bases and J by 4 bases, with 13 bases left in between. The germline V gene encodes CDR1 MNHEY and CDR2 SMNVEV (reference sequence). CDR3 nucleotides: TGTGCCAGCAGTTGGTCAGGATTGATCACTGAAGCTTTCTTT. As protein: CASSWSGLITEAFF.

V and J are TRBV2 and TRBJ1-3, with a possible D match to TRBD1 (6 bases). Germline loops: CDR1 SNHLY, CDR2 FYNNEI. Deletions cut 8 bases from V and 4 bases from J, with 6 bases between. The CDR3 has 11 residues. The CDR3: CASGTGNTIYF. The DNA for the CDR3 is TGTGCCAGCGGGACAGGAAACACCATATATTTT. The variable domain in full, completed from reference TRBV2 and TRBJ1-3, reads EPEVTQTPSHQVTQMGQEVILRCVPISNHLYFYWYRQILGQKVEFLVSFYNNEISEKSEIFDDQFSVERPDGSNFTLKIRSTKLEDSAMYFCASGTGNTIYFGEGSWLTVV.

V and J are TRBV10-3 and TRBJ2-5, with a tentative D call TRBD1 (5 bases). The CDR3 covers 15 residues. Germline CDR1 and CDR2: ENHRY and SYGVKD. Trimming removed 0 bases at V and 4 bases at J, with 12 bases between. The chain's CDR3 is CAISESGQGGETQYF. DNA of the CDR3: TGTGCCATCAGTGAGTCAGGGCAGGGCGGAGAGACCCAGTACTTC.

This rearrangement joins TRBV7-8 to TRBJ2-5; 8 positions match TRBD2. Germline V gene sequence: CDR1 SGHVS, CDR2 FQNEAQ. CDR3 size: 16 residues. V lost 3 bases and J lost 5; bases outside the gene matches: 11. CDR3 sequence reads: CASSFTGVRGGETQYF. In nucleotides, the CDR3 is TGTGCCAGCAGCTTCACCGGGGTACGCGGGGGGGAGACCCAGTACTTC. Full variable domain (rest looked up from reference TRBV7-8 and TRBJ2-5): GAGVSQSPRYKVAKRGQDVALRCDPISGHVSLFWYQQALGQGPEFLTYFQNEAQLDKSGLPSDRFFAERPEGSVSTLKIQRTQQEDSAVYLCASSFTGVRGGETQYFGPGTRLLVL.

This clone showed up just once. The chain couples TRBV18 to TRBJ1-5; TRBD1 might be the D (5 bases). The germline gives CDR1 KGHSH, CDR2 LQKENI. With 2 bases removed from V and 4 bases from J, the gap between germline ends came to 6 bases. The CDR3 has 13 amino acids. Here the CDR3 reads CASSPGANQPQHF. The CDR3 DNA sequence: TGTGCCAGCTCACCAGGGGCTAATCAGCCCCAGCATTTT. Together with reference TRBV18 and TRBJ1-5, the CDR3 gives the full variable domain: NAGVMQNPRHLVRRRGQEARLRCSPMKGHSHVYWYRQLPEEGLKFMVYLQKENIIDESGMPKERFSAEFPKEGPSILRIQQVVRGDSAAYFCASSPGANQPQHFGDGTRLSIL.

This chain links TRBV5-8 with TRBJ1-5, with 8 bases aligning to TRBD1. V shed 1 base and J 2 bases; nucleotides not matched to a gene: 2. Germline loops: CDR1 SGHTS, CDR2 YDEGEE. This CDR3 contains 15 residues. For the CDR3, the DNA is TGTGCCAGCAGCTTGACGACAGGGGGCAATCAGCCCCAGCATTTT. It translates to CASSLTTGGNQPQHF.

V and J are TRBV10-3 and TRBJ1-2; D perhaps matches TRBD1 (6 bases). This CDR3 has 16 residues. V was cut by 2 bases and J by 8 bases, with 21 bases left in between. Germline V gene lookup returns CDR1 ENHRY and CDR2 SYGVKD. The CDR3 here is CAISEPNYRVPQGYTF. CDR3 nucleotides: TGTGCCATCAGTGAGCCTAACTACAGGGTTCCGCAAGGCTACACCTTC.

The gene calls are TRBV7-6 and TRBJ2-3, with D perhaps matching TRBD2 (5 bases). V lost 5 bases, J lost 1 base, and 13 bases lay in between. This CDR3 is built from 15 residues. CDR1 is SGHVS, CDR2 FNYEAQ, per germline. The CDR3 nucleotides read TGTGCCAGCAGCGAAGTGGGCGGGCGCACAGATACGCAGTATTTT. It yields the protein CASSEVGGRTDTQYF.

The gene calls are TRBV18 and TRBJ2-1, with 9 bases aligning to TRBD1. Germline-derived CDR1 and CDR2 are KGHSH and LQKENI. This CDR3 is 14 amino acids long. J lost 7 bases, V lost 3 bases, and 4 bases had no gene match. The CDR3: CASSPGQGLNEQFF. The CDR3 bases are TGTGCCAGCTCACCGGGACAGGGATTAAATGAGCAGTTCTTC.

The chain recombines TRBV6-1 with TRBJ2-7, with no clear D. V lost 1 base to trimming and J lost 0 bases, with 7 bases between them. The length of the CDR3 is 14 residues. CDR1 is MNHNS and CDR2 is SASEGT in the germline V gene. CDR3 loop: CASSEVSGSYEQYF. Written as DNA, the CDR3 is TGTGCCAGCAGTGAAGTATCGGGCTCCTACGAGCAGTACTTC.

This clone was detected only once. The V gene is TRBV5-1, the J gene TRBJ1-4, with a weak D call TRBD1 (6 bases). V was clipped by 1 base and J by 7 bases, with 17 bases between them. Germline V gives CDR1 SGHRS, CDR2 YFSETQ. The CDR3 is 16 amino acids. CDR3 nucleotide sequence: TGCGCCAGCAGCTTGTCTACAGGGAGGGATAGTGAAAAACTGTTTTTT. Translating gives CASSLSTGRDSEKLFF.

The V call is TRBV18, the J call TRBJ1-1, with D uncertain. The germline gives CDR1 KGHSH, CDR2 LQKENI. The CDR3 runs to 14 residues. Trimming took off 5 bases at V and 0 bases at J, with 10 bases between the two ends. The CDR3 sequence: CASSSMTLNTEAFF. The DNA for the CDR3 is TGTGCCAGCTCATCGATGACACTGAACACTGAAGCTTTCTTT.

The CDR3 coding sequence is TGTGCCACCAGCAGAGGTGGACCAGGGGCCTTTAGCTCCTACAATGAGCAGTTCTTC. It specifies CATSRGGPGAFSSYNEQFF. The chain is built from TRBV15 and TRBJ2-1; D may be TRBD1 (6 bases). V was pared by 1 base and J by 0 bases, with 19 bases between. The CDR3 is 19 amino acids. CDR1 LNHNV and CDR2 YYDKDF come from the germline V gene (reference sequence).

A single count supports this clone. This CDR3 is CASSPGGGGEQFF. The CDR3 nucleotides read TGTGCCAGCAGTCCCGGAGGAGGTGGTGAGCAGTTCTTC. The chain couples TRBV9 to TRBJ2-1; a possible D gene is TRBD2 (5 bases). Trimming left V 5 bases short and J 9 bases short, with 15 bases between. The CDR3 sequence is 13 residues long. The germline gives CDR1 SGDLS, CDR2 YYNGEE. Looking up the rest from reference TRBV9 and TRBJ2-1 gives the full variable domain: DSGVTQTPKHLITATGQRVTLRCSPRSGDLSVYWYQQSLDQGLQFLIQYYNGEERAKGNILERFSAQQFPDLHSELNLSSLELGDSALYFCASSPGGGGEQFFGPGTRLTVL.

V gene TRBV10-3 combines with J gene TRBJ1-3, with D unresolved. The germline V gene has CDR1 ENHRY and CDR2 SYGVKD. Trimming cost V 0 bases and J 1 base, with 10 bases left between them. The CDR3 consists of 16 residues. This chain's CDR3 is CAISESTGISGNTIYF. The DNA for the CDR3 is TGTGCCATCAGTGAGTCAACCGGGATTTCTGGAAACACCATATATTTT.